What follows are 10 T cell receptor beta chains derived from one specimen sequenced in a study of blood T cell repertoires in COVID-19. TCRdb keeps only in-frame clones here, not all; method: immunoSEQ multiplex PCR. The sample records hundreds of thousands of clones, 83% being singletons. Sequenced input: PBMCs or T cells enriched from blood (not recorded which). The receptors here all came from a woman in her 40s who had been exposed to COVID-19.

V usage is TRBV2 and J usage is TRBJ2-1, with 13 bases matching TRBD2. Germline V gives CDR1 SNHLY, CDR2 FYNNEI. The CDR3 totals 14 residues. V lost 7 bases and J lost 10; bases outside the gene matches: 7. CDR3 region: CASTTSGGAGEQFF. DNA of the CDR3: TGTGCCAGCACCACTAGCGGGGGGGCTGGGGAGCAGTTCTTC.

The rearrangement links TRBV3-1 (or the pseudogene TRBV3-2) to TRBJ2-3, with TRBD2 matching over 11 bases. This CDR3 comprises 17 residues. Unmatched junction bases numbered 8, after V lost 1 base and J lost 5 bases. Germline V CDR1 and CDR2: LGHDT, YNNKEL (reference sequence). The CDR3 spells CASSQGSSGGVVDTQYF. The CDR3 DNA reads TGTGCCAGCAGCCAAGGTAGTAGCGGGGGGGTTGTAGATACGCAGTATTTT.

The rearrangement joins TRBV28 to TRBJ2-3, with 13 nucleotides matching TRBD2. This CDR3 has 16 residues. With V trimmed by 3 bases and J by 5 bases, 5 bases remained unmatched. Looked up from germline, CDR1 is MDHEN and CDR2 is SYDVKM. The CDR3 is CASSLGLAGNQDTQYF. The CDR3 coding sequence is TGTGCCAGCAGTTTGGGACTAGCGGGGAACCAAGATACGCAGTATTTT.

This sequence joins TRBV3-1 (or the pseudogene TRBV3-2) and TRBJ1-1; 11 bases are a match to TRBD1. This CDR3 has 12 residues. Germline-derived CDR1 and CDR2 are LGHDT and YNNKEL (reference sequence). Unmatched junction bases numbered 1, after V lost 3 bases and J lost 10 bases. For the CDR3, the DNA is TGTGCCAGCAGCCAGGGACAGGGGGTAGCTTTCTTT. This encodes CASSQGQGVAFF.

Here the CDR3 reads CASSQNVGSVTGELFF. CDR3 nucleotide sequence: TGTGCCAGCAGCCAAAATGTGGGCTCGGTCACCGGGGAGCTGTTTTTT. The chain joins TRBV3-1 (or the pseudogene TRBV3-2) to TRBJ2-2; D is unresolved. The CDR3 has 16 amino acids. Germline CDR1 is LGHDT and CDR2 is YNNKEL (reference sequence). V lost 2 bases, J lost 4 bases, and 14 bases lay in between.

The chain links TRBV7-6 to TRBJ2-7; D gene unclear. Germline V CDR1 and CDR2: SGHVS, FNYEAQ. V lost 2 bases and J 0 bases, leaving 20 bases between the germline ends. There are 18 residues in the CDR3. Here the CDR3 DNA reads TGTGCCAGCAGCTTATTTCTCTCGGCGGCACATCCCTCCTACGAGCAGTACTTC. The encoded protein is CASSLFLSAAHPSYEQYF.

The table lists this clone with many counts. The CDR3 loop reads CASGLVLGTSGVNEQFF. CDR3 DNA: TGTGCTAGTGGTTTGGTTCTTGGGACTAGCGGGGTCAATGAGCAGTTCTTC. The rearrangement joins TRBV12-5 to TRBJ2-1; 13 nucleotides line up with TRBD2. V shed 0 bases, J shed 6 bases, and the junction held 5 bases outside the gene matches. This CDR3 comprises 17 residues. Germline lookup yields CDR1 LGHNT and CDR2 FRNRAP.

The genes are TRBV27 and TRBJ2-2; TRBD2 matches 10 bases. Per the germline V gene, CDR1 is MNHEY and CDR2 is SMNVEV (reference sequence). The CDR3 totals 15 residues. The ends lost 3 bases at V and 6 bases at J; junction bases unmatched: 4. CDR3 nucleotides: TGTGCCAGCAGTTTGGGCCTAGCGGGGGCCGGGGAGCTGTTTTTT. It translates to CASSLGLAGAGELFF.

A single count supports this clone. This rearrangement joins TRBV30 to TRBJ1-2, with TRBD1 matching 8 bases. Trimming removed 5 bases from V and 2 bases from J; junction bases left unmatched: 10. The CDR3 covers 15 residues. Germline assignment: CDR1 GTSNPN and CDR2 SVGIG (reference sequence). The CDR3 DNA is TGTGCCTGGGAATGGGCAGGGGGCGGAAACTATGGCTACACCTTC. The encoded protein is CAWEWAGGGNYGYTF.

V and J are TRBV19 and TRBJ1-6; 8 positions match TRBD1. The CDR3 spans 16 residues. Germline lookup yields CDR1 LNHDA and CDR2 SQIVND (reference sequence). V was pared by 6 bases and J by 2 bases, with 6 bases of the junction left unmatched. The CDR3 here is CASRGQGMAYNSPLHF. For the CDR3, the DNA is TGTGCCAGTAGAGGACAGGGAATGGCCTATAATTCACCCCTCCACTTT.